Listed below are T cell receptor beta chains from one sample, sequenced in a study of cytomegalovirus exposure and HLA in healthy donors. Assay: immunoSEQ multiplex PCR; the TCRdb copy retains only in-frame clones and omits some. The sample contains some 120,000 clones, around 64% of which appear only once. Sample: PBMCs. Receptors originate from a man aged 30 to 39 in good health and CMV-seropositive. Each CDR3 is given with its conserved first and last residue. D genes are given only for firm matches. Expanded clones get a size class; other rows say once, few or many, or leave the size out.

size	D	V	J	DNA	CDR3
once	.	TRBV7-6	TRBJ2-5	TGTGCCAGCAGCTTAGAGGGGTGGGTGGTGGAGACCCAGTACTTC	CASSLEGWVVETQYF
.	TRBD1	TRBV6-5	TRBJ2-5	TGTGCCAGCAGCTCACCACAGGGGGGTTGGGAGACCCAGTACTTC	CASSSPQGGWETQYF
.	.	TRBV4-1	TRBJ2-2	TGCGCCAGCAGCCAAGATGTTAGTTTTGGCGGGGAGCTGTTTTTT	CASSQDVSFGGELFF
.	.	TRBV25-1	TRBJ1-2	TGTGCCAGCAGGTGGGGGCCTCAAGGTGGCTACACCTTC	CASRWGPQGGYTF
.	.	TRBV27	TRBJ1-2	TGTGCCAGCAGGGACAGATACTATGGCTACACCTTC	CASRDRYYGYTF
.	TRBD1	TRBV6-5	TRBJ1-1	TGTGCCGGCAGCTTGGACAGGGTGGATAACACTGAAGCTTTCTTT	CAGSLDRVDNTEAFF
.	.	TRBV5-8	TRBJ2-3	TGTGCCAGCAGCTTGGATCCAGCGGCAGATACGCAGTATTTT	CASSLDPAADTQYF
.	TRBD1	TRBV5-6	TRBJ1-5	TGTGCCAGCAGCTCCCGGACAGGGGGCGCAGTCCGGCAGCCCCAGCATTTT	CASSSRTGGAVRQPQHF
once	.	TRBV4-3	TRBJ1-1	TGCGCCAGCAGCCAAGATCTGGGCAGGGAAGCTTTCTTT	CASSQDLGREAFF
.	TRBD1	TRBV7-9	TRBJ2-7	TGTGCCAGCAGCCTATCCGGGACAGGGGGATACGAGCAGTACTTC	CASSLSGTGGYEQYF
.	TRBD1	TRBV30	TRBJ1-6	TGTGCCTTCACAGGGGGAAACGACTCACCCCTCCACTTT	CAFTGGNDSPLHF
.	.	TRBV6-1	TRBJ2-5	TGTGCCAGCAAACAGGCGGAGACCCAGTACTTC	CASKQAETQYF